This T cell receptor (beta chain) comes out of a study of graft-versus-host responses after intestinal transplantation. Study-level information: Induction using anti-thymocyte globulin, followed by tacrolimus and steroids for roughly 3 years, was given to all recipients.

This clone was observed a single time. The antigen is not known. The table came from immunoSEQ multiplex PCR; TCRdb's copy has only in-frame clones and leaves some out. The sample has approximately 90,000 clones; 93% are singletons. Germline loops: CDR1 LNHDA, CDR2 SQIVND (reference sequence). The CDR3 runs to 15 residues. Trimming took 3 bases from V and 3 from J, leaving 12 bases between them. Findings of the study overall: GvH clones were identified in recipient marrow, with some first appearing in ileum or blood. In patients with graft-donor T cell macrochimerism, allograft graft-versus-host to host-versus-graft clonal ratios were high.

The receptor comes from a human donor who received an intestinal transplant. The sample in question was unstimulated CD8+ T cells sorted from spleen or lymph node cells, obtained before intestinal transplant. The chain combines TRBV19 with TRBJ1-3, with TRBD1 as a possible D gene (5 bases). CDR3 bases: TGTGCCAGTAGTATTGCGGTGGGGGGTGGAAACACCATATATTTT. Amino acid sequence: CASSIAVGGGNTIYF.